This entry lists 19 T cell receptor beta chains sequenced from one sample in a study of blood T cell repertoires in COVID-19. Produced via immunoSEQ multiplex PCR; TCRdb's table is partial and in-frame only. Here the sample spans around 230,000 clones, around 83% being singletons. Source material: peripheral blood. These receptors all stem from a woman of 80 years or more with acute or convalescent COVID-19.

The chain is built from TRBV19 and TRBJ1-5; TRBD1 might be the D (6 bases). CDR1 and CDR2 from the germline V gene are LNHDA and SQIVND (reference sequence). V was clipped by 8 bases and J by 5 bases, with 10 bases between them. The length of the CDR3 is 12 residues. The CDR3: CASGQSHQPQHF. DNA for the CDR3: TGTGCCAGTGGACAGTCCCATCAGCCCCAGCATTTT.

This clone was observed once. The chain has TRBV2 and TRBJ2-7, with D possibly matching TRBD1 (6 bases). The CDR3 is 16 residues long. Germline lookup yields CDR1 SNHLY and CDR2 FYNNEI. The V end lost 1 base, the J end lost 1 base, and 14 bases lay between the germline ends. As DNA, the CDR3 is TGTGCCAGCAGTGAAGATTGGGGACAAGGTTCCTACGAGCAGTACTTC. Protein: CASSEDWGQGSYEQYF.

V is TRBV19 and J is TRBJ1-5; a possible D gene is TRBD1 (5 bases). Per the germline V gene, CDR1 is LNHDA and CDR2 is SQIVND (reference sequence). The CDR3 runs 13 residues. V shed 2 bases and J shed 5 bases, with 7 bases lying between them. Written as DNA, the CDR3 is TGTGCCAGTAGTATAACAGGTCATCAGCCCCAGCATTTT. Protein product: CASSITGHQPQHF. The full variable domain, completed using reference TRBV19 and TRBJ1-5, is DGGITQSPKYLFRKEGQNVTLSCEQNLNHDAMYWYRQDPGQGLRLIYYSQIVNDFQKGDIAEGYSVSREKKESFPLTVTSAQKNPTAFYLCASSITGHQPQHFGDGTRLSIL.

CDR3 bases: TGTGCCAGCAGTTATCGAATGGGAGGGAACACTGAAGCTTTCTTT. Translating it yields CASSYRMGGNTEAFF. The chain employs TRBV27 and TRBJ1-1; D is ambiguous. This CDR3 has 15 residues. V lost 4 bases and J lost 1, with 13 bases in between. Germline lookup yields CDR1 MNHEY and CDR2 SMNVEV (reference sequence).

The genes are TRBV19 and TRBJ2-3; the D is unclear. Trimming pared 3 bases from V and 2 bases from J, leaving 9 bases between. Germline CDR1 is LNHDA and CDR2 is SQIVND (reference sequence). This CDR3 spans 14 amino acids. CDR3 nucleotides: TGTGCCAGTAGTATGGCACAGAACACAGATACGCAGTATTTT. Its protein is CASSMAQNTDTQYF.

This chain links TRBV30 with TRBJ2-3, with D possibly TRBD2 on 5 matching bases. Deletions cut 0 bases from V and 0 bases from J, with 10 bases between. Germline V gives CDR1 GTSNPN, CDR2 SVGIG (reference sequence). CDR3 size: 15 residues. The CDR3 spells CAWSVLEFSTDTQYF. The CDR3 bases are TGTGCCTGGAGTGTACTAGAGTTTAGCACAGATACGCAGTATTTT.

The V call is TRBV6-5, the J call TRBJ2-5, with 8 positions matching TRBD1. The CDR3 is made up of 14 amino acids. J was trimmed by 5 bases and V by 5 bases; bases with no gene match: 7. Germline V gene data show CDR1 as MNHEY and CDR2 as SVGAGI. This chain's CDR3 is CASSPWTGTETQYF. The CDR3 coding sequence is TGTGCCAGCAGTCCGTGGACAGGGACGGAGACCCAGTACTTC.

The chain links TRBV28 to TRBJ1-6, with TRBD1 identical over 7 bases. Per germline, CDR1 MDHEN and CDR2 SYDVKM. The length of the CDR3 is 15 residues. V lost 4 bases to trimming and J lost 6 bases; unmatched junction nucleotides: 6. CDR3 residues: CASSSLWDSNSPLHF. CDR3 coding DNA: TGTGCCAGCAGTTCGCTTTGGGACAGTAATTCACCCCTCCACTTT. The entire variable domain, with the rest obtained from reference TRBV28 and TRBJ1-6, is as follows: DVKVTQSSRYLVKRTGEKVFLECVQDMDHENMFWYRQDPGLGLRLIYFSYDVKMKEKGDIPEGYSVSREKKERFSLILESASTNQTSMYLCASSSLWDSNSPLHFGNGTRLTVT.

As DNA, the CDR3 is TGTGCCAGCACTTTTACATCTTCGAACACTGAAGCTTTCTTT. It codes for CASTFTSSNTEAFF. The V call is TRBV7-9, the J call TRBJ1-1, with no clear D. This CDR3 has 14 residues. CDR1 SEHNR and CDR2 FQNEAQ come from the germline V gene (reference sequence). V lost 7 bases and J lost 1, with 13 bases in between. The full variable domain, completed using reference TRBV7-9 and TRBJ1-1, is DTGVSQNPRHKITKRGQNVTFRCDPISEHNRLYWYRQTLGQGPEFLTYFQNEAQLEKSRLLSDRFSAERPKGSFSTLEIQRTEQGDSAMYLCASTFTSSNTEAFFGQGTRLTVV.

This sequence joins TRBV6-2 or TRBV6-3 and TRBJ1-2, with 8 bases that match TRBD1. CDR3 size: 11 residues. J was trimmed by 13 bases and V by 6 bases; bases with no gene match: 7. Germline CDR1 MNHEY, CDR2 SVGEGT. The DNA of the CDR3 is TGTGCCAGCAGCACGACAGGGGCGGTCACCTTC. Amino acids: CASSTTGAVTF.

V and J are TRBV6-1 and TRBJ1-2, with 10 bases matching TRBD1. V trimming: 4 bases; J trimming: 4 bases; junction bases outside the gene matches: 3. The length of the CDR3 is 14 residues. Germline lookup yields CDR1 MNHNS and CDR2 SASEGT. CDR3 in amino acids: CASSVGQGVYGYTF. In nucleotides, the CDR3 is TGTGCCAGCAGTGTTGGACAGGGGGTCTATGGCTACACCTTC.

This clone appeared a few times. This chain connects TRBV5-1 to TRBJ2-5, with 8 bases fitting TRBD2. Trimming took 2 bases from V and 5 from J; bases not matched to a gene: 5. This CDR3 spans 14 amino acids. In germline, CDR1 is SGHRS, CDR2 YFSETQ. Here the CDR3 DNA reads TGCGCCAGCAGCTTATCCGGGGGGGTGGAGACCCAGTACTTC. Translated, it gives CASSLSGGVETQYF.

This clone was picked up a small number of times. V gene TRBV10-3 combines with J gene TRBJ1-2, with a possible D match to TRBD1 (6 bases). Germline values: CDR1 ENHRY, CDR2 SYGVKD. The CDR3 is 15 amino acids. Between the trimmed V and J ends, which lost 6 bases and 0 bases, there was a span of 14 bases. Here the CDR3 DNA reads TGTGCCATCAGCGAGGACAGCCTCGCTAACTATGGCTACACCTTC. Its translation: CAISEDSLANYGYTF.

The chain combines TRBV28 with TRBJ2-5, with 7 bases fitting TRBD1. The V gene's germline CDR1 is MDHEN and CDR2 SYDVKM. The J segment lost 1 base and the V segment lost 6 bases, leaving 2 bases of the junction unmatched. The CDR3 consists of 13 residues. The CDR3 DNA is TGTGCCAGCAGCGGACAGGCCCAAGAGACCCAGTACTTC. This encodes CASSGQAQETQYF.

The V call is TRBV5-4, the J call TRBJ1-6; possible D gene TRBD1, 5 bases. The CDR3 length is 15 residues. Trimming took off 3 bases at V and 7 bases at J, with 14 bases between the two ends. The germline gives CDR1 SGHNT, CDR2 YYREEE (reference sequence). As DNA, the CDR3 is TGTGCCAGCAGCTACGACAGAGCCAGAAATTCACCCCTCCACTTT. As protein: CASSYDRARNSPLHF.

This chain links TRBV18 with TRBJ2-1; a possible D gene is TRBD2 (6 bases). Germline CDR1 reads KGHSH; CDR2 reads LQKENI. V shed 1 base and J shed 8 bases, with 15 bases lying between them. The CDR3 covers 15 residues. In DNA form, the CDR3 reads TGTGCCAGCTCACCACTTCGGGAGTCCGGTCATGAGCAGTTCTTC. It specifies CASSPLRESGHEQFF.

This chain links TRBV4-1 with TRBJ1-2; D may be TRBD1 (6 bases). The CDR3 totals 16 residues. Trimming left V 1 base short and J 0 bases short, with 12 bases between. From germline, CDR1 is MGHRA and CDR2 YSYEKL. The CDR3 region is CASSQGWTDPNYGYTF. The CDR3 bases are TGCGCCAGCAGCCAAGGGTGGACAGACCCTAACTATGGCTACACCTTC.

This chain joins TRBV14 and TRBJ2-1; no clear D gene. The V gene's germline CDR1 is SGHDN and CDR2 FVKESK. Trimming shortened V by 4 bases and J by 0 bases, and 13 bases separated the two germline ends. This CDR3 is 16 amino acids long. This CDR3 is CASSLQVLSSYNEQFF. The CDR3 DNA sequence: TGTGCCAGCAGCCTTCAAGTCCTCAGCTCCTACAATGAGCAGTTCTTC.

The V call is TRBV5-1, the J call TRBJ2-1, with 8 bases that match TRBD1. The CDR3 is 15 amino acids. The germline V gene has CDR1 SGHRS and CDR2 YFSETQ. With 1 base clipped from V and 6 bases from J, the junction kept 6 bases outside the gene matches. The CDR3 is CASSLMSGGGNEQFF. DNA for the CDR3: TGCGCCAGCAGCTTGATGTCAGGGGGCGGCAATGAGCAGTTCTTC. The full variable domain, completed using reference TRBV5-1 and TRBJ2-1, is KAGVTQTPRYLIKTRGQQVTLSCSPISGHRSVSWYQQTPGQGLQFLFEYFSETQRNKGNFPGRFSGRQFSNSRSEMNVSTLELGDSALYLCASSLMSGGGNEQFFGPGTRLTVL.